Given below is one TCR beta chain in context. This record belongs to a study of blood T cell repertoires in COVID-19. On the study more broadly: Acute and convalescent COVID-19 specimens originated in the United States, Italy and Spain. PBMCs, B-cell-depleted T cells, or T cells were the source of the cDNA or gDNA that made up the material.

In the authors' workflow: Cell counts per sample came from amplifying reference gene primers. Profiled with immunoSEQ multiplex PCR; TCRdb holds only in-frame clones, not every one. The V and J calls and the clone size are those of that table, but D and trimming were determined from the DNA. Of 350,000 to 500,000 clones in the sample, around 90% were seen once. This receptor was identified in a man between 18 and 29 years old with COVID-19, enrolled during active disease. The specimen sequenced was peripheral blood.

CDR3 loop: CASSSGLAGGGQYF. The DNA for the CDR3 is TGTGCCAGCAGCTCCGGACTAGCGGGGGGAGGGCAGTACTTC. This sequence joins TRBV3-1 (or the pseudogene TRBV3-2) and TRBJ2-7; 14 bases match TRBD2. The germline CDR1 and CDR2 sequences are LGHDT and YNNKEL (reference sequence). The V and J ends lost 5 bases and 9 bases, in that order; junction bases with no gene match: 6. This CDR3 region has 14 residues.